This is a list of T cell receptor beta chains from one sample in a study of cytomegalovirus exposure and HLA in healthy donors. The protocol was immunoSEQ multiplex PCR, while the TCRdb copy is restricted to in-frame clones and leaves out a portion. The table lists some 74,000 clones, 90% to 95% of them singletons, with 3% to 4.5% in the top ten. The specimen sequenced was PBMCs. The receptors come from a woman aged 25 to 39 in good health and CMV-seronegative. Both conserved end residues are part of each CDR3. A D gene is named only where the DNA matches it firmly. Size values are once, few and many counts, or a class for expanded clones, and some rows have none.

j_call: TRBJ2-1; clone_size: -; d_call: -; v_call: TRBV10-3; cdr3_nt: TGTGCCATCAGTGAGGGACAGTACAATGAGCAGTTCTTC; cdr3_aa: CAISEGQYNEQFF
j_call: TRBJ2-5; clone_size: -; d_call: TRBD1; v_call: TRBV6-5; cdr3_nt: TGTGCCAGCAGCCCCGGACAGGGGGGAAGAGAGACCCAGTACTTC; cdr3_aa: CASSPGQGGRETQYF
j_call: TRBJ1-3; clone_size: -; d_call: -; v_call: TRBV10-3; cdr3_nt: TGTGCCATCGCTGGGGGAGGGATTGGAAACACCATATATTTT; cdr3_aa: CAIAGGGIGNTIYF
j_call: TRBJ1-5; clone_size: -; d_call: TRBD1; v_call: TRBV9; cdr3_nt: TGTGCCAGCAGCGTAGGGACAGGGGGACAGCCCCAGCATTTT; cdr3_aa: CASSVGTGGQPQHF
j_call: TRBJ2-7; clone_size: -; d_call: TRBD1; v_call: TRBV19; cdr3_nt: TGTGCCAGTAGTGCTCGGGACAGGGGGTCCCCTTACGAGCAGTACTTC; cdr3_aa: CASSARDRGSPYEQYF
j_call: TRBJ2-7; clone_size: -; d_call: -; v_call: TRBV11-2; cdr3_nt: TGTGCCAGCAGCCCCCTCTACGAGCAGTACTTC; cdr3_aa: CASSPLYEQYF
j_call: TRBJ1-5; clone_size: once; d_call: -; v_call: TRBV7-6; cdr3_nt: TGTGCCAGCAGCTTAGGTCGAAGGGGTCATCAGCCCCAGCATTTT; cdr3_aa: CASSLGRRGHQPQHF
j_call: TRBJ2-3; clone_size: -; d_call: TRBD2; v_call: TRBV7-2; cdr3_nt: TGTGCCAGCAGCTTAGTGAGCGGGAGTCGCACAGATACGCAGTATTTT; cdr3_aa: CASSLVSGSRTDTQYF
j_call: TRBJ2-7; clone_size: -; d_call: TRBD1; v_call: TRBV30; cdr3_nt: TGTGCCTGGACCCGAGCCGGGACAGGATCCTACGAGCAGTACTTC; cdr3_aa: CAWTRAGTGSYEQYF
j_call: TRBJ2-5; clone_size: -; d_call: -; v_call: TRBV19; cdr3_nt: TGTGCCAGTAGGCGGGGGCCCTCGGAGACCCAGTACTTC; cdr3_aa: CASRRGPSETQYF
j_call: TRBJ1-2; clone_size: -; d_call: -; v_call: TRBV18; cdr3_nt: TGTGCCAGCTCACCGGACACCAACTATGGCTACACCTTC; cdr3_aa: CASSPDTNYGYTF
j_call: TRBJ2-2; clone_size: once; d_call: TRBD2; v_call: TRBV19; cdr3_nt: TGTGCCAGTAGTCCCGTTAGCGGGGGAGGCACCGGGGAGCTGTTTTTT; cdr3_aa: CASSPVSGGGTGELFF
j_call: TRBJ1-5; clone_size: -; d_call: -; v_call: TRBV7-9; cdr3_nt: TGTGCCAGCAGCTTAGAGGGCCCAGGGGCTGATCAGCCCCAGCATTTT; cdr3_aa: CASSLEGPGADQPQHF
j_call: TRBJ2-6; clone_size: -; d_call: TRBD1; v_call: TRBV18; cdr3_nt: TGTGCCAGCTCCCCACGGGGAGTGGGACAGGGGACAGCTGGGGCCAACGTCCTGACTTTC; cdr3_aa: CASSPRGVGQGTAGANVLTF